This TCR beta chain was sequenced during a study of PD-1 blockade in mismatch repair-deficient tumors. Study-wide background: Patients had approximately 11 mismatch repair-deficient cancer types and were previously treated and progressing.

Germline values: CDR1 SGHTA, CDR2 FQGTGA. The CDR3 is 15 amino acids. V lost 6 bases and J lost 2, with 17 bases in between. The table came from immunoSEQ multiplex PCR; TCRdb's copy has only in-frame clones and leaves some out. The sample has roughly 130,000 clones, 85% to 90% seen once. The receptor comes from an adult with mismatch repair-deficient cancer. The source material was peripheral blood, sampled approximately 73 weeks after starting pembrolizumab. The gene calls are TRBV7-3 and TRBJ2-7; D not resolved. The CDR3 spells CASSLGPARTYEQYF. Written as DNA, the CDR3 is TGTGCCAGCAGTCTCGGCCCCGCTCGAACCTACGAGCAGTACTTC.